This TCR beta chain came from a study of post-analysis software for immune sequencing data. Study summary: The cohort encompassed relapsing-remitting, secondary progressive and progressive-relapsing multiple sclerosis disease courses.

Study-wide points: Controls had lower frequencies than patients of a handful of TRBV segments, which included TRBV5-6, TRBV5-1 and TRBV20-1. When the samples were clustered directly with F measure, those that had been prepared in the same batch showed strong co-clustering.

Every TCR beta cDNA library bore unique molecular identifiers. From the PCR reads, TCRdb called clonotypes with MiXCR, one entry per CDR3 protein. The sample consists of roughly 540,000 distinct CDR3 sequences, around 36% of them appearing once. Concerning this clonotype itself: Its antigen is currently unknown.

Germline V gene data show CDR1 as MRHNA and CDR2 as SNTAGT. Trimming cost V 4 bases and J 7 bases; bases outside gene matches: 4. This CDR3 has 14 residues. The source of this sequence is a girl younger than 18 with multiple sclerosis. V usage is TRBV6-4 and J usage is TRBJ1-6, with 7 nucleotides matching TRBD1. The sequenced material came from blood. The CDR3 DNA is TGTGCCAGCAGTGGCCAGGGGGGGAATTCACCCCTCCACTTT. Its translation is CASSGQGGNSPLHF.